The clone carrying this T cell receptor (beta chain) was counted many times. Its cognate antigen is unknown. The library was built from 400 to 500 ng RNA with molecular barcoded adaptors for alpha/delta and beta/gamma chains. TCRdb reprocessed the reads with MiXCR, giving one entry per CDR3 protein. In the table there are roughly 69,000 distinct CDR3 sequences, around 13% of which are singletons. This CDR3 contains 15 residues. Looked up from germline, CDR1 is DFQATT and CDR2 is SNEGSKA (reference sequence). The V and J ends lost 7 bases and 1 base, in that order; junction bases with no gene match: 7. This specimen belongs to a study of read filtering for tumor transcriptome and immune sequencing. Study-level background: Transcriptome libraries were built from DNase-treated RNA. RNA-seq yielded only about 75 to 1,400 TCR reads, IR-seq about 3.5 to 11 million. Study findings and constraints: Around 84% of IR-seq clonotypes had one read, totaling about 3.5% of reads; RNA-seq: 74.6% and 44.6%.

The rearrangement uses TRBV20-1 and TRBJ2-4; 10 bases match TRBD2. This receptor was taken from a donor at least 40 years old with multiple myeloma. Source material: a population of CD138-negative cells sorted from bone marrow. For the CDR3, the DNA is TGCAGTGTGCTAGCGGGAGTTATGGCCAAAAACATTCAGTACTTC. Translated: CSVLAGVMAKNIQYF.